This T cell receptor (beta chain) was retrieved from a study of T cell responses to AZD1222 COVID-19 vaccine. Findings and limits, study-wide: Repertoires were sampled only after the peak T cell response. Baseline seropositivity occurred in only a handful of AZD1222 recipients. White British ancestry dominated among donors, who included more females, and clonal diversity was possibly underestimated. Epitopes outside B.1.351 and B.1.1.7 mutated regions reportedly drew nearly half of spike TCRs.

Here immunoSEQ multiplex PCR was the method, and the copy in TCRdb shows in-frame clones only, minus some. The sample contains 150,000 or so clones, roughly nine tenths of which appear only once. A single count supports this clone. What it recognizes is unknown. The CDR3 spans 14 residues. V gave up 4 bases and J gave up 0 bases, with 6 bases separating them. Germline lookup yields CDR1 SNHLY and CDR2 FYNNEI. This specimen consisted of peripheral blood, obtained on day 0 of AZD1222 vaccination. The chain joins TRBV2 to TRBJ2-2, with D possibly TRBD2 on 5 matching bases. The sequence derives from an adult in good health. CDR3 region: CASSGLTNTGELFF. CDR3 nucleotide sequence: TGTGCCAGCAGTGGACTAACGAACACCGGGGAGCTGTTTTTT.